Following are 15 T cell receptor beta chains from one sample sequenced in a study of cytomegalovirus exposure and HLA in healthy donors. PCR used 60 Vbeta primers and 13 Jbeta primers. TCRdb's copy holds only in-frame clones and misses some; the assay was immunoSEQ multiplex PCR. This sample has 100,000 to 150,000 clones; about 81% occur once, and the top ten carry approximately 1%. Sequenced: PBMCs. The receptors stem from a woman in her 30s in good health and CMV-seronegative.

This clone was detected a few times. V gene TRBV19 combines with J gene TRBJ2-5; D perhaps matches TRBD1 (5 bases). Germline CDR1 and CDR2: LNHDA and SQIVND (reference sequence). There are 15 residues in the CDR3. The ends were cut back, 3 bases at V and 1 base at J, with 12 bases in the middle. Here the CDR3 DNA reads TGTGCCAGTAGTATTGGGGCAGGGCTCCAAGAGACCCAGTACTTC. Protein sequence: CASSIGAGLQETQYF.

Points on this clone: The same CDR3 also results from other DNA sequences found in this sample. V gene TRBV15 combines with J gene TRBJ1-1; weak D call: TRBD1 (5 bases). There are 14 residues in the CDR3. Trimming took 0 bases from V and 11 from J, leaving 16 bases between them. CDR1 is LNHNV, CDR2 YYDKDF, per germline (reference sequence). The CDR3 sequence is CATSRDSGRWEAFF. CDR3 DNA: TGTGCCACCAGCAGAGATTCAGGGAGGTGGGAGGCTTTCTTT.

The chain employs TRBV29-1 and TRBJ1-2; 8 bases are shared with TRBD1. The V and J ends lost 1 base and 7 bases, in that order; junction bases with no gene match: 17. Germline loops: CDR1 SQVTM, CDR2 ANQGSEA. The CDR3 has 17 residues. The CDR3 bases are TGCAGCGTTGAAGGGGGCCTTTTTGGACAGGGTTTTTTTGGCTACACCTTC. This encodes CSVEGGLFGQGFFGYTF.

A note on this clone: Other DNA sequences within the sample encode an identical CDR3. The chain couples TRBV5-1 to TRBJ2-1; D is ambiguous. CDR3 size: 16 residues. V lost 0 bases and J 0 bases, leaving 10 bases between the germline ends. The germline CDR1 and CDR2 sequences are SGHRS and YFSETQ. CDR3 sequence: CASSLAAASSYNEQFF. The CDR3, as DNA: TGCGCCAGCAGCTTGGCCGCCGCCAGCTCCTACAATGAGCAGTTCTTC.

V is TRBV2 and J is TRBJ2-7; 10 bases agree with TRBD1. The CDR3 contains 13 residues. Germline V gives CDR1 SNHLY, CDR2 FYNNEI. J gave up 3 bases and V 6 bases, and 2 bases lay outside the gene matches. In nucleotides, the CDR3 is TGTGCCAGCAGGACAGGGGGCTTCTACGAGCAGTACTTC. Protein product: CASRTGGFYEQYF.

The V call is TRBV5-1, the J call TRBJ2-1; 7 nucleotides agree with TRBD2. Germline trimming cut 2 bases from V and 7 bases from J; bases unmatched to any gene: 3. The CDR3 is 13 amino acids. The germline CDR1 and CDR2 sequences are SGHRS and YFSETQ. CDR3 sequence: CASSLTSENEQFF. CDR3 bases: TGCGCCAGCAGCTTAACTAGCGAGAATGAGCAGTTCTTC.

This rearrangement joins TRBV19 to TRBJ2-2, with 11 bases identical to TRBD2. This CDR3 contains 16 residues. Germline V lookup: CDR1 LNHDA, CDR2 SQIVND (reference sequence). The J segment lost 0 bases and the V segment lost 5 bases, leaving 2 bases of the junction unmatched. CDR3 sequence reads: CASSVAGGSNTGELFF. DNA for the CDR3: TGTGCCAGTAGTGTAGCGGGAGGGTCGAACACCGGGGAGCTGTTTTTT.

The chain recombines TRBV4-2 with TRBJ2-1; possible D gene TRBD2, 7 bases. The CDR3 consists of 18 residues. The germline CDR1 and CDR2 sequences are LGHNA and YNFKEQ. V was shortened by 1 base and J by 4 bases, with 20 bases between the two germline ends. This CDR3 reads CASSQGVGGGGTYNEQFF. DNA of the CDR3: TGTGCCAGCAGCCAAGGAGTCGGCGGGGGCGGGACGTACAATGAGCAGTTCTTC.

The gene calls are TRBV15 and TRBJ1-2; D is perhaps TRBD1 (6 bases). The germline V and J ends were trimmed by 5 bases and 4 bases, with 11 bases remaining between them. From germline, CDR1 is LNHNV and CDR2 YYDKDF (reference sequence). CDR3 length: 13 amino acids. The CDR3 DNA follows: TGTGCCACCAGCCTTGACAGGTCCTATGGCTACACCTTC. Translating gives CATSLDRSYGYTF.

This clone was recorded only once. The chain links TRBV19 to TRBJ2-1; possible D gene TRBD2, 7 bases. The CDR3 is 14 residues long. Trimming left V 4 bases short and J 7 bases short, with 14 bases between. Per the germline V gene, CDR1 is LNHDA and CDR2 is SQIVND (reference sequence). CDR3 nucleotides: TGTGCCAGTAGTAAGTGGGGGGGCCTGAATGAGCAGTTCTTC. Amino acid sequence: CASSKWGGLNEQFF.

The V and J genes are TRBV7-8 and TRBJ1-2; D remains ambiguous. Germline values: CDR1 SGHVS, CDR2 FQNEAQ. CDR3 length: 15 amino acids. V lost 4 bases and J 0 bases, leaving 12 bases between the germline ends. CDR3 sequence: CASSSKDTANYGYTF. DNA for the CDR3: TGTGCCAGCAGCTCAAAAGACACAGCTAACTATGGCTACACCTTC.

The rearrangement uses TRBV4-1 and TRBJ2-7; 13 bases agree with TRBD2. Per germline, CDR1 MGHRA and CDR2 YSYEKL. The CDR3 has 17 residues. The ends lost 2 bases at V and 7 bases at J; junction bases unmatched: 11. The CDR3: CASSQPTSGGASREQYF. Written as DNA, the CDR3 is TGCGCCAGCAGCCAACCTACTAGCGGGGGGGCCTCTAGGGAGCAGTACTTC.

The J gene is TRBJ2-2, the V gene TRBV7-2, with D maybe TRBD1 (6 bases). Germline V gene sequence: CDR1 SGHTA, CDR2 FQGNSA. V gave up 5 bases and J gave up 1 base, with 11 bases separating them. The CDR3 runs 15 residues. DNA of the CDR3: TGTGCCAGCAGCCCTTTGGGACAGAACACCGGGGAGCTGTTTTTT. It is translated as CASSPLGQNTGELFF.

This sequence joins TRBV19 and TRBJ2-5; weak D call: TRBD2 (7 bases). V lost 0 bases to trimming and J lost 7 bases, with 24 bases between them. The CDR3 spans 18 residues. Germline V gene lookup returns CDR1 LNHDA and CDR2 SQIVND (reference sequence). CDR3 in DNA: TGTGCCAGTAGTATAGACGCGTCTTGGGGGGGGGCACGGCGGACCCAGTACTTC. This gives the protein CASSIDASWGGARRTQYF. Full variable domain (outside the CDR3, taken from reference TRBV19 and TRBJ2-5): DGGITQSPKYLFRKEGQNVTLSCEQNLNHDAMYWYRQDPGQGLRLIYYSQIVNDFQKGDIAEGYSVSREKKESFPLTVTSAQKNPTAFYLCASSIDASWGGARRTQYFGPGTRLLVL.

The gene calls are TRBV9 and TRBJ2-5, with a tentative D call TRBD1 (6 bases). The V gene lost 5 bases and the J gene lost 3 bases, with 8 bases spanning the gap. This CDR3 comprises 12 residues. The V gene's germline CDR1 is SGDLS and CDR2 YYNGEE. CDR3 sequence (DNA): TGTGCCAGCAGTTCAGGGGAAGAGACCCAGTACTTC. Its translation is CASSSGEETQYF.